Listed below are T cell receptor beta chains from one sample, sequenced in a study of shared clonotypes between healthy human individuals. The table came from immunoSEQ multiplex PCR; TCRdb's copy has only in-frame clones and leaves some out. The profile shows more than 2,000,000 clones, approximately 93% of them singletons. Material: naive CD4+ T cells from PBMCs. These receptors were taken from a man aged 18 to 35 in good health. Some clones in this sample may be carry-over from other donors' samples. Each CDR3 is given with its conserved first and last residue. A D gene is named only where the DNA matches it firmly. Clone size is given for some rows only: seen once, a few or many times, or a class if the clone is expanded.

j_gene	d_gene	len	abundance	v_gene	CDR3nt	CDR3aa
TRBJ2-1	NA	12	NA	TRBV29-1	TGCAGCGCAATAGGAGGGGTTGCCGAGCAGTTCTTC	CSAIGGVAEQFF
TRBJ2-7	NA	14	NA	TRBV10-1	TGCGCCAGCAGTCGGACGGGGGCCTCCTACGAGCAGTACTTC	CASSRTGASYEQYF
TRBJ2-1	NA	12	NA	TRBV7-2	TGTGCCAGCAGCATAGAACAAGGCGAGCAGTTCTTC	CASSIEQGEQFF
TRBJ2-6	NA	18	once	TRBV5-4	TGTGCCAGCATCGGGTCGGGGGTGAAGGCCTCTGGGGCCAACGTCCTGACTTTC	CASIGSGVKASGANVLTF
TRBJ2-7	TRBD2	18	NA	TRBV10-3	TGTGCCATCAGTGGAGCAGGATCTCCGGGACTAGCGTTTAACGAGCAGTACTTC	CAISGAGSPGLAFNEQYF
TRBJ2-1	NA	14	once	TRBV28	TGTGCCAGCGGGATCGGCGGAGGCATGGATGAGCAGTTCTTC	CASGIGGGMDEQFF
TRBJ2-7	TRBD2	24	NA	TRBV9	TGTGCCAGCAGCGCCTTCCCCACAACGACGGGCTGGGTAGCGGGAGGGCCGATTCCGAAGGAGCAGTACTTC	CASSAFPTTTGWVAGGPIPKEQYF
TRBJ2-3	TRBD2	17	NA	TRBV5-1	TGCGCCAGCAGCCCCCCGCCAGCTAGCGGGAGGGCGGATACGCAGTATTTT	CASSPPPASGRADTQYF
TRBJ2-1	NA	15	NA	TRBV9	TGTGCCAGCAGCGTAGCTGGGCCTTCCTACAATGAGCAGTTCTTC	CASSVAGPSYNEQFF
TRBJ1-1	NA	13	NA	TRBV18	TGTGCCAGCTCAAGGGAGGGGAACACTGAAGCTTTCTTT	CASSREGNTEAFF
TRBJ1-3	NA	15	NA	TRBV11-3	TGTGCCAGCAGCTTAGAAGGGAGCACTGGAAACACCATATATTTT	CASSLEGSTGNTIYF
TRBJ2-7	TRBD1	16	NA	TRBV5-1	TGCGCCAGCAGCTCGGTGTCGCCGGGACAGGGCGACGAGCAGTACTTC	CASSSVSPGQGDEQYF
TRBJ2-7	TRBD1	16	NA	TRBV5-1	TGCGCCAGCAGCTTTACCGGGACAGGCATATCCTACGAGCAGTACTTC	CASSFTGTGISYEQYF
TRBJ2-7	TRBD2	14	NA	TRBV11-3	TGTGCCAGAACTAGCGGGAGAGGGACTTACGAGCAGTACTTC	CARTSGRGTYEQYF
TRBJ1-2	TRBD1	17	once	TRBV28	TGTGCCAGCAGTGAGCCTAAAAGGACAGGGGTAATATATGGCTACACCTTC	CASSEPKRTGVIYGYTF
TRBJ1-5	TRBD1	19	NA	TRBV28	TGTGCCAGCAGCCTCACGAAGATCCGGACAGGGAGTCGCAATCAGCCCCAGCATTTT	CASSLTKIRTGSRNQPQHF
TRBJ2-7	TRBD1	17	once	TRBV5-1	TGCGCCAGCAGCTTGGCCCGGGACAGCCGAGGAACTCACGAGCAGTACTTC	CASSLARDSRGTHEQYF
TRBJ1-1	NA	14	NA	TRBV10-1	TGCGCCAGCAGTGAGTCCCCTGGGAGGACTGAAGCTTTCTTT	CASSESPGRTEAFF
TRBJ2-1	NA	14	NA	TRBV5-4	TGTGCCAGCAGCCCTCCACGAGGAATCGCTGAGCAGTTCTTC	CASSPPRGIAEQFF
TRBJ1-5	NA	13	NA	TRBV29-1	TGCAGCGTTGAAGACTTCCAAGGTCAGCCCCAGCATTTT	CSVEDFQGQPQHF
TRBJ2-7	NA	13	NA	TRBV5-6	TGTGCCAGCAGCTTAGGGGACCGCCACGAGCAGTACTTC	CASSLGDRHEQYF
TRBJ2-1	NA	12	once	TRBV6-5	TGTGCCAGCACCTCGACACCCGGTGAGCAGTTCTTC	CASTSTPGEQFF
TRBJ2-3	TRBD1	16	NA	TRBV6-5	TGTGCCAGCAGTTACTCGTCGGGACAGGGCATAGATACGCAGTATTTT	CASSYSSGQGIDTQYF
TRBJ2-4	NA	15	NA	TRBV6-6	TGTGCCAGCACCTCAGGGCAGTTAGCCAAAAACATTCAGTACTTC	CASTSGQLAKNIQYF
TRBJ1-3	TRBD1	14	NA	TRBV19	TGTGCCAGTTACAGGGGGCGATCTGGAAACACCATATATTTT	CASYRGRSGNTIYF
TRBJ1-1	NA	13	NA	TRBV6-1	TGTGCCAGCAGTGAAACTCGAGGGGTTGAAGCTTTCTTT	CASSETRGVEAFF
TRBJ2-7	NA	16	NA	TRBV2	TGTGCCAGCAGTCGCGACCCCCCGGGACTGGGCTACGAGCAGTACTTC	CASSRDPPGLGYEQYF
TRBJ2-3	TRBD1	14	NA	TRBV7-9	TGTGCCAGCAGCCAGACAGGGGCCGCAGATACGCAGTATTTT	CASSQTGAADTQYF
TRBJ1-1	TRBD1	16	NA	TRBV7-9	TGTGCCAGCAGCCCGTCCGGGACAGGGGGGCGCACTGAAGCTTTCTTT	CASSPSGTGGRTEAFF
TRBJ2-7	NA	11	NA	TRBV27	TGTGCCAGCAGTACCCAGCGAGAGCAGTACTTC	CASSTQREQYF
TRBJ2-1	NA	15	NA	TRBV28	TGTGCCAGCAGTCGCGGGACGGCAGATTACAATGAGCAGTTCTTC	CASSRGTADYNEQFF
TRBJ2-2	NA	16	few	TRBV9	TGTGCCAGCAGCGTGGGGCTAGCAGGGACGTCGGGGGAGCTGTTTTTT	CASSVGLAGTSGELFF
TRBJ2-2	NA	12	NA	TRBV30	TGTGCCTGGATTAAAGGGTCCGGGGAGCTGTTTTTT	CAWIKGSGELFF
TRBJ2-5	NA	13	NA	TRBV19	TGTGCCAGTAGTATATCCCTGCTGGAGACCCAGTACTTC	CASSISLLETQYF
TRBJ1-4	NA	14	NA	TRBV6-1	TGTGCCAGCACCTGGGGAGGAGACAATGAAAAACTGTTTTTT	CASTWGGDNEKLFF
TRBJ2-4	TRBD2	15	NA	TRBV6-6	TGTGCCAGCAGTCGGCCGGGACTAGAGGCGAACATTCAGTACTTC	CASSRPGLEANIQYF
TRBJ1-5	NA	13	NA	TRBV7-2	TGTGCCAGCAGCTTGGGAGGCTATCAGCCCCAGCATTTT	CASSLGGYQPQHF
TRBJ2-1	NA	15	once	TRBV18	TGTGCCAGCTCACCCCAGGGATTCTCCTACAATGAGCAGTTCTTC	CASSPQGFSYNEQFF
TRBJ1-3	NA	16	once	TRBV7-2	TGTGCCAGCAGCCCACCTCGCAGGATGGGCCAACACACCATATATTTT	CASSPPRRMGQHTIYF
TRBJ2-1	TRBD2	18	NA	TRBV27	TGTGCCAGCAGCCAACGACTTCCCACCGGGAGGAGCGGCAATGAGCAGTTCTTC	CASSQRLPTGRSGNEQFF
TRBJ2-7	NA	13	once	TRBV30	TGTGCCTGGAGTCCCGGGACTCCCTACGAGCAGTACTTC	CAWSPGTPYEQYF
TRBJ1-1	NA	15	few	TRBV10-3	TGTGCCATCAGTGAGTCGAGACAGCAGGCCACTGAAGCTTTCTTT	CAISESRQQATEAFF
TRBJ1-5	NA	14	NA	TRBV28	TGTGCCAGCAGTCGACTTTATAGCAATCAGCCCCAGCATTTT	CASSRLYSNQPQHF
TRBJ2-5	NA	12	NA	TRBV7-9	TGTGCCAGCAGCGACATCCAAGAGACCCAGTACTTC	CASSDIQETQYF
TRBJ1-2	TRBD1	11	NA	TRBV6-1	TGTGCCAGCAGCCACAGGGGAGGCTACACCTTC	CASSHRGGYTF
TRBJ2-7	NA	16	NA	TRBV21-1	TGTGCCAGCAGCAAAGGCGCGCGGCCCGGCTCCTACGAGCAGTACTTC	CASSKGARPGSYEQYF
TRBJ2-7	TRBD1	15	NA	TRBV28	TGTGCCAGCAGTTCCGGGGGACAGGGTCCCTACGAGCAGTACTTC	CASSSGGQGPYEQYF
TRBJ2-2	TRBD2	15	NA	TRBV6-5	TGTGCCAGCAGCGGACTAGCGGGCTACACCGGGGAGCTGTTTTTT	CASSGLAGYTGELFF
TRBJ2-5	NA	15	NA	TRBV6-1	TGTGCCAGCAGTGTAGGGACACCCCGGGAAGAGACCCAGTACTTC	CASSVGTPREETQYF
TRBJ2-2	TRBD1	15	NA	TRBV5-1	TGCGCCAGCAGCTTGACAGGGGAGCGAACCGGGGAGCTGTTTTTT	CASSLTGERTGELFF
TRBJ2-3	NA	15	NA	TRBV9	TGTGCCAGCAGCGCCACCCAAACCTTCACAGATACGCAGTATTTT	CASSATQTFTDTQYF
TRBJ2-5	NA	15	NA	TRBV4-1	TGCGCCAGCAGCCAAGTGGGCAGGAAACAAGAGACCCAGTACTTC	CASSQVGRKQETQYF
TRBJ2-1	NA	13	NA	TRBV6-1	TGTGCCAGCAGGCGGGACTCATACAATGAGCAGTTCTTC	CASRRDSYNEQFF
TRBJ2-7	NA	13	once	TRBV6-1	TGTGCCAGCAGTGAAAGGGGTAATGACGAGCAGTACTTC	CASSERGNDEQYF
TRBJ2-7	TRBD1	16	NA	TRBV6-6	TGTGCCAGCAGAGCGAGTTCGGGACAGTACTCCTACGAGCAGTACTTC	CASRASSGQYSYEQYF
TRBJ1-1	NA	14	once	TRBV5-1	TGCGCCAGCAGCTTGGGACCGCTAAACACTGAAGCTTTCTTT	CASSLGPLNTEAFF
TRBJ2-3	NA	12	NA	TRBV4-1	TGCGCCAGCAGCCAAGCCCTGGATACGCAGTATTTT	CASSQALDTQYF
TRBJ2-3	TRBD2	16	once	TRBV19	TGTGCCAGTAGTATAAGAGGTGCGGGAGATGCAGATACGCAGTATTTT	CASSIRGAGDADTQYF
TRBJ2-5	NA	15	NA	TRBV6-5	TGTGCCAGCAGTTACTCCGCCGGGGAAAGGGGGACCCAGTACTTC	CASSYSAGERGTQYF
TRBJ2-5	NA	12	NA	TRBV29-1	TGCAGCGTTGAAAAGGCGGAAGAGACCCAGTACTTC	CSVEKAEETQYF